The 18 T cell receptor beta chains listed next were all sequenced from one sample in a study of Graves' ophthalmopathy and Graves' hyperthyroidism. Using RNA transcripts, the TCR beta CDR3 regions were amplified. After a first-round RT-PCR with HTBI primers, a second-round multiplex PCR was run. TCRdb recomputed calls from the multiplex PCR reads with MiXCR, one row per CDR3 protein. The sample includes about 200,000 distinct CDR3 sequences, 25% to 30% seen only once; the top ten take approximately 9%. Sequenced input: peripheral blood. Receptor source: a man aged 45-65 years with Graves' ophthalmopathy.

This clonotype was observed many times. This chain joins TRBV6-1 and TRBJ1-5; the D is unclear. The CDR3 is 12 residues long. From germline, CDR1 is MNHNS and CDR2 SASEGT. The ends were cut back, 4 bases at V and 7 bases at J, with 8 bases in the middle. The DNA for the CDR3 is TGTGCCAGCAGTGGCGTAGACCAGCCCCAGCATTTT. Amino acid sequence: CASSGVDQPQHF.

The chain joins TRBV12-3 or TRBV12-4 to TRBJ1-1; maybe TRBD1 (6 bases). The CDR3 totals 15 residues. Trimming took off 4 bases at V and 1 base at J, with 13 bases between the two ends. The CDR3 nucleotides are TGTGCCAGCAGTTACCCGGGACAAAAGAACACTGAAGCTTTCTTT. Protein: CASSYPGQKNTEAFF.

This clonotype was seen ten or more times. The chain recombines TRBV5-1 with TRBJ1-2, with D tentatively TRBD1 (6 bases). CDR3 length: 15 residues. V was clipped by 3 bases and J by 4 bases, with 16 bases between them. Germline V gene sequence: CDR1 SGHRS, CDR2 YFSETQ. CDR3 residues: CASSYSTGLIYGYTF. CDR3 in DNA: TGCGCCAGCAGCTATAGCACAGGGTTAATCTATGGCTACACCTTC.

The chain recombines TRBV28 with TRBJ2-7; 10 nucleotides match TRBD1. CDR3 length equals 14 residues. The J segment lost 6 bases and the V segment lost 5 bases, leaving 7 bases of the junction unmatched. The V gene's germline CDR1 is MDHEN and CDR2 SYDVKM. As DNA, the CDR3 is TGTGCCAGCAGTCCAGACCGGACAGGGGGCGAGCAGTACTTC. This translates into CASSPDRTGGEQYF.

This clonotype was found many times. The V call is TRBV20-1, the J call TRBJ2-5; D possibly corresponds to TRBD1 (6 bases). This CDR3 comprises 16 residues. V lost 3 bases to trimming and J lost 1 base, with 18 bases between them. The V gene's germline CDR1 is DFQATT and CDR2 SNEGSKA (reference sequence). The DNA for the CDR3 is TGCAGTGCTAGGGGGGCCGCTTGGGGATTCCAAGAGACCCAGTACTTC. It is translated as CSARGAAWGFQETQYF.

This rearrangement joins TRBV6-2 or TRBV6-3 to TRBJ1-1; 7 nucleotides agree with TRBD1. The CDR3 runs 16 residues. V lost 0 bases and J lost 3; bases outside the gene matches: 7. Germline values: CDR1 MNHEY, CDR2 SVGEGT. The CDR3 sequence: CASSYSFVDRDTEAFF. The DNA for the CDR3 is TGTGCCAGCAGTTACTCGTTCGTCGACAGGGACACTGAAGCTTTCTTT.

This clonotype appeared many times. The chain combines TRBV4-3 with TRBJ2-2; D unclear. Trimming stripped 0 bases from V and 4 bases from J, with 12 bases between. From germline, CDR1 is LGHNA and CDR2 YSLEER. There are 16 residues in the CDR3. The CDR3 sequence: CASSQDPLLGTGELFF. The CDR3 nucleotides are TGCGCCAGCAGCCAAGATCCTCTTTTGGGCACCGGGGAGCTGTTTTTT.

The chain is built from TRBV6-1 and TRBJ1-1; 7 bases align to TRBD1. From germline, CDR1 is MNHNS and CDR2 SASEGT. Germline trimming cut 8 bases from V and 0 bases from J; bases unmatched to any gene: 6. The CDR3 totals 14 residues. The CDR3 nucleotides are TGTGCCAGCCTAATCGGGACAGTGAACACTGAAGCTTTCTTT. Its protein is CASLIGTVNTEAFF.

This clonotype was counted only a few times. The V call is TRBV28, the J call TRBJ2-2, with 10 bases aligning to TRBD2. The V segment lost 6 bases and the J segment 5 bases; nucleotides outside the gene matches: 12. Germline V CDR1 and CDR2: MDHEN, SYDVKM. The CDR3 covers 17 residues. The CDR3 loop reads CASSSGGAGGSTGELFF. The CDR3 nucleotides are TGTGCCAGCAGCTCCGGGGGAGCGGGAGGGTCTACCGGGGAGCTGTTTTTT.

This clonotype was detected ten times or more. This chain connects TRBV20-1 to TRBJ2-7; D may be TRBD1 or TRBD2 (6 bases each). The germline V gene encodes CDR1 DFQATT and CDR2 SNEGSKA (reference sequence). This CDR3 has 14 amino acids. V lost 5 bases, J lost 2 bases, and 16 bases lay in between. The DNA for the CDR3 is TGCAGTGCTGAGGAGGGGGTAGGAGCCTACGAGCAGTACTTC. It translates to CSAEEGVGAYEQYF.

This clonotype was seen repeatedly, ten times or more. The chain recombines TRBV28 with TRBJ2-7; TRBD1 aligns across 8 bases. V dropped 5 bases and J dropped 3; count of bases not matched to a gene: 6. Germline CDR1 is MDHEN and CDR2 is SYDVKM. The CDR3 is 14 amino acids. The CDR3 spells CASSLDRGFYEQYF. DNA of the CDR3: TGTGCCAGCAGTCTCGACAGGGGTTTCTACGAGCAGTACTTC.

This clonotype was observed a single time. This rearrangement joins TRBV14 to TRBJ1-1, with D possibly matching TRBD1 (6 bases). Germline CDR1 is SGHDN and CDR2 is FVKESK. The germline V and J ends were trimmed by 1 base and 9 bases, with 9 bases remaining between them. The CDR3 has 12 residues. CDR3: CASSQGTDKAFF. The CDR3 DNA reads as TGTGCCAGCAGCCAAGGGACAGATAAAGCTTTCTTT.

This clonotype was counted at least ten times. The chain couples TRBV6-5 to TRBJ1-6, with 7 bases identical to TRBD1. Germline V gives CDR1 MNHEY, CDR2 SVGAGI. V lost 6 bases, J lost 1 base, and 6 bases stayed unmatched. CDR3 length: 16 amino acids. This CDR3 reads CASRGQTLSYNSPLHF. The DNA of the CDR3 is TGTGCCAGCAGGGGACAGACGCTATCCTATAATTCACCCCTCCACTTT.

This clonotype was recorded many times. This chain joins TRBV11-3 and TRBJ1-6; no firm D call. V was cut by 4 bases and J by 7 bases, with 8 bases left in between. The CDR3 sequence is 13 residues long. Germline lookup yields CDR1 SGHNT and CDR2 YENEEA. The CDR3 nucleotides read TGTGCCAGCAGCTCCTCCCCAAATTCACCCCTCCACTTT. Translating gives CASSSSPNSPLHF.

The rearrangement uses TRBV27 and TRBJ1-5; D unresolved. The CDR3 has 15 amino acids. Germline CDR1 MNHEY, CDR2 SMNVEV (reference sequence). Trimming removed 3 bases from V and 3 bases from J, with 12 bases in between. The CDR3 reads CASSFSRSPNQPQHF. The CDR3, as DNA: TGTGCCAGCAGTTTTAGCCGGTCCCCCAATCAGCCCCAGCATTTT.

The chain recombines TRBV28 with TRBJ2-2; D unresolved. The germline gives CDR1 MDHEN, CDR2 SYDVKM. The CDR3 covers 12 residues. The V gene lost 3 bases and the J gene lost 7 bases, with 6 bases spanning the gap. The chain's CDR3 is CASSLVSGELFF. The DNA of the CDR3 is TGTGCCAGCAGTTTGGTTAGCGGGGAGCTGTTTTTT.

This clonotype occurred many times. The chain employs TRBV27 and TRBJ2-5, with D unresolved. The CDR3 has 15 amino acids. Germline-derived CDR1 and CDR2 are MNHEY and SMNVEV (reference sequence). The germline V and J ends were trimmed by 6 bases and 0 bases, with 14 bases remaining between them. CDR3: CASRRTDPYQETQYF. CDR3 nucleotides: TGTGCCAGCAGACGGACGGATCCTTACCAAGAGACCCAGTACTTC.

This clonotype occurred many times. This rearrangement joins TRBV3-1 to TRBJ2-7; D may correspond to TRBD1 or TRBD2 (5 bases each). Germline V gene lookup returns CDR1 LGHDT and CDR2 YNNKEL (reference sequence). The CDR3 is made up of 15 amino acids. V lost 4 bases and J 6 bases, leaving 19 bases between the germline ends. CDR3 amino acids: CASSLTRDERGEQYF. The CDR3 bases are TGTGCCAGCAGCCTTACTCGGGACGAACGCGGCGAGCAGTACTTC.